This T cell receptor (beta chain) was retrieved from a study of Ad26.COV2.S vaccination and SARS-CoV-2 variants. Study context: The donor participated in the COV1001 trial, in its Ad26.COV2.S arm. Ad26.COV2.S given intramuscularly, once or twice 56 days apart. Study outcomes and limitations: TCR breadth and depth analyses may have underestimated total T cell responses.

Noted treatment: about 20 received Ad26.COV2.S at low or high dose, single or two shots; 5 received placebo; per-sample allocation not given. Sampling happened 63 days after the first vaccine or placebo injection. An Ad26 vector that expressed Wuhan-strain SARS-CoV-2 spike constituted the vaccine. As regards this clone: As yet, its antigen is unknown.

The germline gives CDR1 SGHVS, CDR2 FQNEAQ. With 5 bases clipped from V and 7 bases from J, the junction kept 6 bases outside the gene matches. The CDR3 has 15 residues. TCRdb's table, derived via immunoSEQ multiplex PCR, lists solely in-frame clones and lacks some. The sample includes just under 250,000 clones, over 75% seen only once; the top ten take over 8.5%. The V call is TRBV7-8, the J call TRBJ1-6, with 9 bases aligning to TRBD1. The sequence was obtained from a person aged 18-60 years who received the Ad26.COV2.S COVID-19 vaccine or a placebo. The material was peripheral blood, obtained in a trial of Ad26.COV2.S vaccine versus placebo. In DNA form, the CDR3 reads TGTGCCAGCAGCCCCCGGGACAGGGTGAATTCACCCCTCCACTTT. Translated, it gives CASSPRDRVNSPLHF.